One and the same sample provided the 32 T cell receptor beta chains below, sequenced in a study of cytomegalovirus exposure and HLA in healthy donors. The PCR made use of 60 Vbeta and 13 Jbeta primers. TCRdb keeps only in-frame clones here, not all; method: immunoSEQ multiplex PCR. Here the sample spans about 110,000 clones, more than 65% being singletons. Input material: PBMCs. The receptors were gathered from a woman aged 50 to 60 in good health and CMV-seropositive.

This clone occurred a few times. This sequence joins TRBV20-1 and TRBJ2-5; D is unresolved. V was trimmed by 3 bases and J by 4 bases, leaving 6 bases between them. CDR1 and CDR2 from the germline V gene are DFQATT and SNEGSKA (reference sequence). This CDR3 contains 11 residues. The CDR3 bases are TGCAGTGCTAGTCACGGAGAGACCCAGTACTTC. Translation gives CSASHGETQYF.

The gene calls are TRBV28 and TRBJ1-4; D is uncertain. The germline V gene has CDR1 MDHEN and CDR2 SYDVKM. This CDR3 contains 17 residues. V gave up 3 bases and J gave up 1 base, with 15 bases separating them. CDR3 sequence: CASSLGYAEGTNEKLFF. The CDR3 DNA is TGTGCCAGCAGTTTGGGTTATGCAGAGGGAACTAATGAAAAACTGTTTTTT.

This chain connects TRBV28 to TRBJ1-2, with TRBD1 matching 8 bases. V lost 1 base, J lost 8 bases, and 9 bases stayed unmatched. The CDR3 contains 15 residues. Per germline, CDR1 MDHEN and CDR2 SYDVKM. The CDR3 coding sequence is TGTGCCAGCAGTTTATCCCGGACAGGGTATTTGGGCTACACCTTC. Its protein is CASSLSRTGYLGYTF.

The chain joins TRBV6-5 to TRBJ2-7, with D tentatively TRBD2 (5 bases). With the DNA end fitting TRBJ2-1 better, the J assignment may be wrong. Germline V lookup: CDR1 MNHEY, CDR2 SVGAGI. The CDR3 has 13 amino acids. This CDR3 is CASSYSRSSEQFF. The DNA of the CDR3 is TGTGCCAGCAGTTACTCGCGCTCTAGCGAGCAGTTCTTC.

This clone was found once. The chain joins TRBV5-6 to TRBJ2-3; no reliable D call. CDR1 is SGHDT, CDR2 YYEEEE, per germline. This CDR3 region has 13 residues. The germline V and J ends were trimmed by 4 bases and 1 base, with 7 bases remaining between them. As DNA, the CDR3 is TGTGCCAGCAGCCCTCGTCGCACAGATACGCAGTATTTT. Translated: CASSPRRTDTQYF.

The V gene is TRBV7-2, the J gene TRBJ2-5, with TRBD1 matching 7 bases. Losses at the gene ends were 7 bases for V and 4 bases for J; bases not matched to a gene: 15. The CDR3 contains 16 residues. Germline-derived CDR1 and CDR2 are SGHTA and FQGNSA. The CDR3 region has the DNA TGTGCCAGCATAGGGACCGGGACAGTCGGGTTAGAGACCCAGTACTTC. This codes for CASIGTGTVGLETQYF.

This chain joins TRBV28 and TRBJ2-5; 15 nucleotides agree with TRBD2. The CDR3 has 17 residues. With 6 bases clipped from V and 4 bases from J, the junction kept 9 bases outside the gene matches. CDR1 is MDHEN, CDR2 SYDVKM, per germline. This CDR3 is CASRRNMGLAGGETQYF. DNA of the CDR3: TGTGCCAGCAGGCGTAACATGGGACTAGCGGGGGGAGAGACCCAGTACTTC.

The CDR3 DNA reads TGTGCCAGCAGCGTAGGACTAGCGGGGGCAGATACGCAGTATTTT. Its translation: CASSVGLAGADTQYF. The rearrangement uses TRBV9 and TRBJ2-3; 12 bases map to TRBD2. The V segment lost 0 bases and the J segment 4 bases; nucleotides outside the gene matches: 0. Germline CDR1 is SGDLS and CDR2 is YYNGEE. This CDR3 comprises 15 residues. Variable domain in full (rest from reference TRBV9 and TRBJ2-3): DSGVTQTPKHLITATGQRVTLRCSPRSGDLSVYWYQQSLDQGLQFLIQYYNGEERAKGNILERFSAQQFPDLHSELNLSSLELGDSALYFCASSVGLAGADTQYFGPGTRLTVL.

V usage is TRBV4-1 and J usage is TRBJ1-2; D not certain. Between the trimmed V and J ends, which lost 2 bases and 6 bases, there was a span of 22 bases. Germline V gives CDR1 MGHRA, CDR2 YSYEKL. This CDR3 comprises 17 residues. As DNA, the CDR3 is TGCGCCAGCAGCCAAACGGCTTCCCTTCTCCTCGGGGATGGCTACACCTTC. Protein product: CASSQTASLLLGDGYTF.

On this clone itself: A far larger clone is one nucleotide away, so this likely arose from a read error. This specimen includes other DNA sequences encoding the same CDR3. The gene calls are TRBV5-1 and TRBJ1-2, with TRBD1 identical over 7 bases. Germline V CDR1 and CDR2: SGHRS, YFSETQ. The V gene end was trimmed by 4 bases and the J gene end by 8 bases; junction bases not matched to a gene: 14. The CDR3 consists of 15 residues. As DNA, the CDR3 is TGCGCCAGCAGCAGCAGAACAGGGGTCGGGACCGGCTACACCTTC. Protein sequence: CASSSRTGVGTGYTF.

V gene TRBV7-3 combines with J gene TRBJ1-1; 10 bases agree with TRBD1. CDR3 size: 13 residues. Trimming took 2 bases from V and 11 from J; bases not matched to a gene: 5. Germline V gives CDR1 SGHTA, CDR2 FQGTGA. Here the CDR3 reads CASSLWDRGAAFF. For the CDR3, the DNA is TGTGCCAGCAGCTTATGGGACAGGGGCGCGGCTTTCTTT. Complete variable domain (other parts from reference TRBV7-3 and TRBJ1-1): GAGVSQTPSNKVTEKGKYVELRCDPISGHTALYWYRQSLGQGPEFLIYFQGTGAADDSGLPNDRFFAVRPEGSVSTLKIQRTERGDSAVYLCASSLWDRGAAFFGQGTRLTVV.

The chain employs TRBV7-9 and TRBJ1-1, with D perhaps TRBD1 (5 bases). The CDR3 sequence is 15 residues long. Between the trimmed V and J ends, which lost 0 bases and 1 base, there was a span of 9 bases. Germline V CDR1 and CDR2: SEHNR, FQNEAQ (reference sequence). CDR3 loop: CASSLAAGKNTEAFF. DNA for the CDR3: TGTGCCAGCAGCTTAGCGGCAGGGAAGAACACTGAAGCTTTCTTT. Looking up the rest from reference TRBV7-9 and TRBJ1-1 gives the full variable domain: DTGVSQNPRHKITKRGQNVTFRCDPISEHNRLYWYRQTLGQGPEFLTYFQNEAQLEKSRLLSDRFSAERPKGSFSTLEIQRTEQGDSAMYLCASSLAAGKNTEAFFGQGTRLTVV.

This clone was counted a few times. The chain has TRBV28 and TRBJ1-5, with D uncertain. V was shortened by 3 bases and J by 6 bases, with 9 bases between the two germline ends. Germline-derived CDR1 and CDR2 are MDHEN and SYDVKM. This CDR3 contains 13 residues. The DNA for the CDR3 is TGTGCCAGCAGTTTCCGCCTCGGTCAGCCCCAGCATTTT. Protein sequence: CASSFRLGQPQHF.

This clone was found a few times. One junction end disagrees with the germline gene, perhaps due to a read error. The CDR3 DNA sequence: TGTTCCAGCAGCTTCGGCTCCTACGAGCAGTACTTC. Encoded protein: CSSSFGSYEQYF. The chain recombines TRBV7-9 with TRBJ2-7; D call uncertain. Germline V gene data show CDR1 as SEHNR and CDR2 as FQNEAQ (reference sequence). This CDR3 has 12 amino acids.

This CDR3 is CASSPRDSTNYGYTF. CDR3 coding DNA: TGTGCCAGCAGCCCGAGGGATTCAACTAACTATGGCTACACCTTC. The rearrangement uses TRBV7-8 and TRBJ1-2; no clear D. This CDR3 is 15 amino acids long. V lost 5 bases and J lost 0, with 13 bases in between. The germline V gene encodes CDR1 SGHVS and CDR2 FQNEAQ.

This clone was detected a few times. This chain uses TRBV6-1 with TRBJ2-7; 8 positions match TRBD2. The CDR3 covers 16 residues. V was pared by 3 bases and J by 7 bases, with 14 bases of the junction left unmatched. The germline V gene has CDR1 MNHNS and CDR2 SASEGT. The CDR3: CASSDDISGGRREQYF. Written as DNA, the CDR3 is TGTGCCAGCAGTGACGATATTTCGGGGGGGCGGCGTGAGCAGTACTTC.

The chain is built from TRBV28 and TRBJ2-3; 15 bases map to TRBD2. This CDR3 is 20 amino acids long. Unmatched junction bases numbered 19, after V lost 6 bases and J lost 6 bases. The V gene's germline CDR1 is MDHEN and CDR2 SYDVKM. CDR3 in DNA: TGTGCCAGCAGCTCTAAATTTAGGACTAGCGGGGGGGCTGGGCGGGATACGCAGTATTTT. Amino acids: CASSSKFRTSGGAGRDTQYF. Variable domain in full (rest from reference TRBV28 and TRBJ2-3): DVKVTQSSRYLVKRTGEKVFLECVQDMDHENMFWYRQDPGLGLRLIYFSYDVKMKEKGDIPEGYSVSREKKERFSLILESASTNQTSMYLCASSSKFRTSGGAGRDTQYFGPGTRLTVL.

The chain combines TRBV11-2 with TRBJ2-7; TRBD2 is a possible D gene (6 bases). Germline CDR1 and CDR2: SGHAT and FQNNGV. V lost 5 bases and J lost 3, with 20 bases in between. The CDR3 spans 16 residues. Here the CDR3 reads CASSPIGRTRGYEQYF. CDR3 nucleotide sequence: TGTGCCAGCAGCCCGATAGGGAGGACGAGGGGCTACGAGCAGTACTTC.

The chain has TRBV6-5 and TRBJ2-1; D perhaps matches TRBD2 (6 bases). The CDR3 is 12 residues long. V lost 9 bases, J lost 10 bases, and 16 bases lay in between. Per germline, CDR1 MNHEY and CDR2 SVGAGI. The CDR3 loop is CASWGGAGEQFF. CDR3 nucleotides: TGTGCCAGTTGGGGCGGGGCGGGGGAGCAGTTCTTC.

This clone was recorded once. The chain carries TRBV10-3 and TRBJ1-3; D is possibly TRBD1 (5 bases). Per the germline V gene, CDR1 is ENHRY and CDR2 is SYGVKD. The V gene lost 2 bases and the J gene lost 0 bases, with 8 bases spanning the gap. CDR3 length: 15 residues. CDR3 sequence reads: CAISEAGNSGNTIYF. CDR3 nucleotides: TGTGCCATCAGTGAGGCAGGGAACTCTGGAAACACCATATATTTT.

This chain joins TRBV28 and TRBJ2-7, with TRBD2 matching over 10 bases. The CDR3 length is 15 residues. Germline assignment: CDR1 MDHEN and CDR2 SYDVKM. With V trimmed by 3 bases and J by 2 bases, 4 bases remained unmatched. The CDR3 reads CASSLLLAGPYEQYF. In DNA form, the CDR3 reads TGTGCCAGCAGTTTGTTACTAGCGGGACCCTACGAGCAGTACTTC.

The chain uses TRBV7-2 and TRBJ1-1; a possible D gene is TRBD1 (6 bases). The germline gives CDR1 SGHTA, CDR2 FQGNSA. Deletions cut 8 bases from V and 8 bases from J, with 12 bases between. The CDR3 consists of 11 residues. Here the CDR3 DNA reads TGTGCCAGCGGTTTGGGACAAGAAGCTTTCTTT. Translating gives CASGLGQEAFF.

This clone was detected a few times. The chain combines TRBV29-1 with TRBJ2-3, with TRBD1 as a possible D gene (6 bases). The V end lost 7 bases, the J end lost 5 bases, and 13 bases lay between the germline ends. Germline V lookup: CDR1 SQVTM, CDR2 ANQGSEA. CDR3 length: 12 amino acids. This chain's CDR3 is CSAVQGVDTQYF. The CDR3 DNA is TGCAGCGCCGTACAGGGTGTAGATACGCAGTATTTT.

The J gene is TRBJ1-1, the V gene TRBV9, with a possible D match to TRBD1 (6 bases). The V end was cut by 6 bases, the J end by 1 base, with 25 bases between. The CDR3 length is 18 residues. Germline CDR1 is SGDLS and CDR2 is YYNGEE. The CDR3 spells CASTPTGGADYWNTEAFF. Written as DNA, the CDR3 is TGTGCCAGCACTCCTACGGGGGGCGCAGATTATTGGAACACTGAAGCTTTCTTT.

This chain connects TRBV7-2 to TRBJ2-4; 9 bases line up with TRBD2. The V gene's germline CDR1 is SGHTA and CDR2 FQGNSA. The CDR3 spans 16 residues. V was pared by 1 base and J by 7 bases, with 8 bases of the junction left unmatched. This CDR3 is CASSLGTPAGGNIQYF. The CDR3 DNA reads TGTGCCAGCAGCTTAGGTACCCCCGCGGGGGGGAACATTCAGTACTTC. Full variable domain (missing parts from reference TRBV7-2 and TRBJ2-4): GAGVSQSPSNKVTEKGKDVELRCDPISGHTALYWYRQSLGQGLEFLIYFQGNSAPDKSGLPSDRFSAERTGGSVSTLTIQRTQQEDSAVYLCASSLGTPAGGNIQYFGAGTRLSVL.

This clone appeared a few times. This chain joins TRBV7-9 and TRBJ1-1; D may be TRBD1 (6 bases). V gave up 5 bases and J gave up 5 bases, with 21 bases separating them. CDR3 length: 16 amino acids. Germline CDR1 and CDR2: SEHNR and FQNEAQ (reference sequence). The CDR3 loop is CASSPSKGVPATEAFF. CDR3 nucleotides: TGTGCCAGCAGCCCCTCGAAGGGGGTCCCGGCGACTGAAGCTTTCTTT.

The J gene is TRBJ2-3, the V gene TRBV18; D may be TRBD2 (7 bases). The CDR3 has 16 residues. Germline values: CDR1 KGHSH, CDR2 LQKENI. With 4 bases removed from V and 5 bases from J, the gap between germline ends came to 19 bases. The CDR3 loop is CASSHEAGAPRDTQYF. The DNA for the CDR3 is TGTGCCAGCTCACACGAGGCGGGGGCCCCGCGAGATACGCAGTATTTT.

CDR3 sequence reads: CASSPDSNSNQPQHF. The CDR3 nucleotides are TGTGCCAGCAGCCCGGACAGTAATAGCAATCAGCCCCAGCATTTT. V is TRBV28 and J is TRBJ1-5; perhaps TRBD1 as D (6 bases). The V gene lost 6 bases and the J gene lost 0 bases, with 12 bases spanning the gap. The germline CDR1 and CDR2 sequences are MDHEN and SYDVKM. The CDR3 is 15 residues long. Full variable domain (remainder filled in from reference TRBV28 and TRBJ1-5): DVKVTQSSRYLVKRTGEKVFLECVQDMDHENMFWYRQDPGLGLRLIYFSYDVKMKEKGDIPEGYSVSREKKERFSLILESASTNQTSMYLCASSPDSNSNQPQHFGDGTRLSIL.

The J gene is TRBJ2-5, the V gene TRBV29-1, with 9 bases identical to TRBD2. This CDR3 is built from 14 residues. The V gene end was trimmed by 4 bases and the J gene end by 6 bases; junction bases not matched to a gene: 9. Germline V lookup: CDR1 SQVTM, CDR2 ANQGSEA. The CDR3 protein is CSVVTSGRRKTQYF. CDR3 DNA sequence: TGCAGCGTTGTGACTAGCGGTCGTCGAAAGACCCAGTACTTC.

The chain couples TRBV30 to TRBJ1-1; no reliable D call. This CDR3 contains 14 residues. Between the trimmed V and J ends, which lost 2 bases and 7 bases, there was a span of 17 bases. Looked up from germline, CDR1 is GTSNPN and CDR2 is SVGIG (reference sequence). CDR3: CAWSPLVRPGEAFF. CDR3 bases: TGTGCCTGGAGTCCTCTAGTACGCCCCGGTGAAGCTTTCTTT.

This chain's CDR3 is CASSLIGLAAATDTQYF. As DNA, the CDR3 is TGCGCCAGCAGCTTGATAGGACTAGCGGCCGCCACAGATACGCAGTATTTT. The chain employs TRBV5-1 and TRBJ2-3; TRBD2 matches 10 bases. J was trimmed by 2 bases and V by 1 base; bases with no gene match: 7. CDR1 and CDR2 (germline): SGHRS, YFSETQ. This CDR3 comprises 17 residues.

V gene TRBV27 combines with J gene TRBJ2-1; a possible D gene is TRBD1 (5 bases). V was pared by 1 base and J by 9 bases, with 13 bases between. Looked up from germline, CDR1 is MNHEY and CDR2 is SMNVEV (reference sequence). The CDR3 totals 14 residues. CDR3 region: CASSLLMGQGEQFF. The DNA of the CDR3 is TGTGCCAGCAGTTTATTAATGGGGCAGGGTGAGCAGTTCTTC.